This entry is about one TCR beta chain. Trimming removed 4 bases at V and 3 bases at J, with 12 bases between. The CDR3 is made up of 14 amino acids. Germline CDR1 reads SNHLY; CDR2 reads FYNNEI. PCR was run on genomic DNA. The TCR beta CDR3 region was amplified using 30 forward and 13 reverse primers. TCRdb itself ran the multiplex PCR reads through MiXCR, one entry per CDR3 protein. The table shows 270,000 or so distinct CDR3 sequences, with around 50% occurring only once. This specimen comes from a study of type 1 and type 2 diabetes patients. The chain employs TRBV2 and TRBJ1-2; a possible D gene is TRBD1 (5 bases). Input material: peripheral blood mononuclear cells (PBMCs). The receptor was derived from a man between 18 and 35 years old with type 2 diabetes. Here the CDR3 reads CASSGRGGYYGYTF. CDR3 DNA: TGTGCCAGCAGTGGGAGGGGCGGATACTATGGCTACACCTTC.